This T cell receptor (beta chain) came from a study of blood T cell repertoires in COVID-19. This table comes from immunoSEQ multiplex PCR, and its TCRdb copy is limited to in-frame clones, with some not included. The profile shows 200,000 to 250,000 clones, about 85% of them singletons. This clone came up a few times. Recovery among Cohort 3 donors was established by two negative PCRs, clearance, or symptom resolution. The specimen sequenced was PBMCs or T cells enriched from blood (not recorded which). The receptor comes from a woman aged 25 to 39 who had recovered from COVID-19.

The CDR3: CATSRDRLGNQPQHF. The CDR3 coding sequence is TGTGCCACCAGCAGAGATCGGTTGGGCAATCAGCCCCAGCATTTT. The chain has TRBV15 and TRBJ1-5, with D unclear. V was cut by 0 bases and J by 2 bases, with 8 bases left in between. The CDR3 totals 15 residues. Germline values: CDR1 LNHNV, CDR2 YYDKDF (reference sequence).